Following are 19 T cell receptor beta chains from one sample sequenced in a study of blood T cells in healthy people across ages. With a J-beta primer mix and a sample-barcoded 5' primer, a second PCR ran about 7 to 12 cycles. MiXCR, run by TCRdb on the 5' RACE reads, gives a single entry per CDR3 protein. The sample consists of some 760,000 distinct CDR3 sequences, roughly 25% of them appearing once. These records were also assigned to another study, of T cells of mothers and their children.

The sequenced material came from blood. Every receptor here comes from a boy aged 5-17 years in good health.

This clonotype showed up just a few times. V and J are TRBV6-2 or TRBV6-3 and TRBJ2-4, with 7 bases aligning to TRBD2. With 6 bases clipped from V and 8 bases from J, the junction kept 7 bases outside the gene matches. CDR3 size: 13 residues. Per the germline V gene, CDR1 is MNHEY and CDR2 is SVGEGT. CDR3: CASSRRGVDIQYF. CDR3 nucleotide sequence: TGTGCCAGCAGCCGCCGGGGGGTTGACATTCAGTACTTC.

The chain carries TRBV5-6 and TRBJ2-3; 14 bases fit TRBD2. Germline V gene lookup returns CDR1 SGHDT and CDR2 YYEEEE. This CDR3 region has 16 residues. V gave up 4 bases and J gave up 6 bases; unmatched junction bases: 7. CDR3 nucleotide sequence: TGTGCCAGCAGCCCGGGACTAGCGGGAGTGGGGGATACGCAGTATTTT. It translates to CASSPGLAGVGDTQYF.

J is TRBJ2-5 and V is TRBV12-3 or TRBV12-4; D remains ambiguous. The J call may be in error: the DNA end matches TRBJ2-1 better. This CDR3 is built from 16 residues. For the CDR3, the DNA is TGTGCCAGCAGTCCACGGCCACTGATAGGTTACGGTGAGCAGTTCTTC. It is translated as CASSPRPLIGYGEQFF.

In its sample, this clonotype was seen a few times. The chain joins TRBV7-2 to TRBJ2-3; 7 bases match TRBD2. V dropped 5 bases and J dropped 2; count of bases not matched to a gene: 7. Germline V gives CDR1 SGHTA, CDR2 FQGNSA. The CDR3 loop spans 15 amino acids. In DNA form, the CDR3 reads TGTGCCAGCAGCCTAGTTGCGGGGGACACAGATACGCAGTATTTT. This translates into CASSLVAGDTDTQYF.

This clonotype was counted a few times. The V and J genes are TRBV15 and TRBJ1-4, with unresolved D. Germline lookup yields CDR1 LNHNV and CDR2 YYDKDF (reference sequence). The CDR3 runs to 12 residues. The V gene lost 0 bases and the J gene lost 5 bases, with 1 base spanning the gap. In DNA, the CDR3 is TGTGCCACCAGCAGAGAGAATGAAAAACTGTTTTTT. As protein: CATSRENEKLFF.

This clonotype was counted at least ten times. The chain employs TRBV4-3 and TRBJ2-7; D possibly corresponds to TRBD2 (6 bases). Trimming cost V 4 bases and J 2 bases, with 12 bases left between them. The CDR3 has 14 amino acids. Germline assignment: CDR1 LGHNA and CDR2 YSLEER. The CDR3 nucleotides read TGCGCCAGCAGCCGCCGGGACTCGACCTACGAGCAGTACTTC. Amino acid sequence: CASSRRDSTYEQYF.

The chain uses TRBV4-3 and TRBJ1-5; 10 bases map to TRBD1. With V trimmed by 0 bases and J by 5 bases, 4 bases remained unmatched. Germline-derived CDR1 and CDR2 are LGHNA and YSLEER. The CDR3 is 16 amino acids. As DNA, the CDR3 is TGCGCCAGCAGCCAAGATAGGACAGGGGGACATCAGCCCCAGCATTTT. Translated, it gives CASSQDRTGGHQPQHF.

This clonotype was seen only a few times. This chain links TRBV15 with TRBJ1-4; D uncertain. V lost 2 bases and J 8 bases, leaving 21 bases between the germline ends. The CDR3 totals 17 residues. Germline V gene lookup returns CDR1 LNHNV and CDR2 YYDKDF (reference sequence). The CDR3 nucleotides are TGTGCCACCAGCAGACCTTGGACGGAGGGATCTGAGGAAAAACTGTTTTTT. This gives the protein CATSRPWTEGSEEKLFF.

This chain links TRBV6-5 with TRBJ2-7; D may be TRBD2 (7 bases). Between the trimmed V and J ends, which lost 2 bases and 2 bases, there was a span of 10 bases. Germline values: CDR1 MNHEY, CDR2 SVGAGI. This CDR3 is 14 amino acids long. Here the CDR3 reads CASSYGGGAYEQYF. CDR3 DNA sequence: TGTGCCAGCAGTTACGGGGGGGGCGCCTACGAGCAGTACTTC.

The chain is built from TRBV20-1 and TRBJ1-1; 8 bases fit TRBD1. CDR1 and CDR2 from the germline V gene are DFQATT and SNEGSKA (reference sequence). V shed 6 bases, J shed 7 bases, and the junction held 10 bases outside the gene matches. The CDR3 runs 13 residues. The CDR3 DNA reads as TGCAGTGCCTCTCGTGGGGACAGGTATGAAGCTTTCTTT. It is translated as CSASRGDRYEAFF.

The rearrangement uses TRBV5-1 and TRBJ1-4, with 7 nucleotides matching TRBD1. CDR1 is SGHRS and CDR2 is YFSETQ in the germline V gene. V dropped 4 bases and J dropped 7; count of bases not matched to a gene: 7. There are 14 residues in the CDR3. The CDR3 protein is CASSPQTGTEKLFF. DNA for the CDR3: TGCGCCAGCAGCCCTCAGACAGGGACTGAAAAACTGTTTTTT. Filled out from reference TRBV5-1 and TRBJ1-4, the complete variable domain reads KAGVTQTPRYLIKTRGQQVTLSCSPISGHRSVSWYQQTPGQGLQFLFEYFSETQRNKGNFPGRFSGRQFSNSRSEMNVSTLELGDSALYLCASSPQTGTEKLFFGSGTQLSVL.

This clonotype appeared a few times. The chain links TRBV2 to TRBJ2-5; no firm D call. The J call is uncertain, as TRBJ2-1 better fits the DNA end. Germline V gives CDR1 SNHLY, CDR2 FYNNEI. CDR3 size: 12 residues. CDR3 in DNA: TGTGCCAGCAGTGAAATTGTAAATGAGCAGTTCTTC. Translated: CASSEIVNEQFF.

A remark on this clonotype: The junction shows a germline mismatch at one end, possibly a read error. The chain couples TRBV10-3 to TRBJ2-5, with 14 bases lining up with TRBD2. The CDR3 length is 14 residues. CDR1 and CDR2 from the germline V gene are ENHRY and SYGVKD. The CDR3 sequence is CATGLAGGGETRYF. The CDR3 nucleotides read TGTGCCACTGGACTAGCGGGAGGTGGGGAGACCCGGTACTTC.

A few counts support this clonotype. The gene calls are TRBV6-5 and TRBJ2-1; D tentatively fits TRBD1 or TRBD2 (6 bases each). Trimming removed 10 bases at V and 6 bases at J, with 16 bases between. Looked up from germline, CDR1 is MNHEY and CDR2 is SVGAGI. The CDR3 is 13 residues long. CDR3 loop: CATRRGEFNEQFF. The CDR3 DNA follows: TGTGCCACAAGGAGGGGGGAGTTCAATGAGCAGTTCTTC.

The chain combines TRBV12-3 or TRBV12-4 with TRBJ2-3, with 11 bases matching TRBD2. V lost 8 bases and J lost 2; bases outside the gene matches: 6. The CDR3 loop spans 15 amino acids. The CDR3 protein is CASSSGGWATDTQYF. As DNA, the CDR3 is TGTGCCAGCTCTAGCGGGGGGTGGGCCACAGATACGCAGTATTTT.

The chain joins TRBV20-1 to TRBJ2-3; TRBD2 matches at 7 bases. Germline CDR1 and CDR2: DFQATT and SNEGSKA (reference sequence). Unmatched junction bases numbered 9, after V lost 6 bases and J lost 0 bases. The CDR3 sequence is 15 residues long. CDR3 in DNA: TGCAGTGCAGGGGCGGGGGTAACTAGCACAGATACGCAGTATTTT. This codes for CSAGAGVTSTDTQYF.

The rearrangement uses TRBV27 and TRBJ2-1, with 11 bases matching TRBD2. Losses at the gene ends were 6 bases for V and 9 bases for J; bases not matched to a gene: 7. The CDR3 extends over 14 amino acids. Germline V gives CDR1 MNHEY, CDR2 SMNVEV (reference sequence). The CDR3 DNA is TGTGCCAGCAGACTAGCGGGAGTTATAAGTGAGCAGTTCTTC. Protein: CASRLAGVISEQFF.

The V call is TRBV14, the J call TRBJ2-7, with D uncertain. V lost 5 bases, J lost 2 bases, and 10 bases lay in between. Germline CDR1 and CDR2: SGHDN and FVKESK. This CDR3 is built from 13 residues. The DNA for the CDR3 is TGTGCCAGCAGCGATTCAGAACCCTACGAGCAGTACTTC. It specifies CASSDSEPYEQYF.

The V call is TRBV28, the J call TRBJ2-2; 8 bases map to TRBD2. The CDR3 covers 15 residues. From germline, CDR1 is MDHEN and CDR2 SYDVKM. V dropped 2 bases and J dropped 5; count of bases not matched to a gene: 4. The CDR3: CASSLVREETGELFF. Written as DNA, the CDR3 is TGTGCCAGCAGTTTAGTGCGGGAGGAGACCGGGGAGCTGTTTTTT. Using reference TRBV28 and TRBJ2-2 for the parts outside the CDR3, the full variable domain is DVKVTQSSRYLVKRTGEKVFLECVQDMDHENMFWYRQDPGLGLRLIYFSYDVKMKEKGDIPEGYSVSREKKERFSLILESASTNQTSMYLCASSLVREETGELFFGEGSRLTVL.